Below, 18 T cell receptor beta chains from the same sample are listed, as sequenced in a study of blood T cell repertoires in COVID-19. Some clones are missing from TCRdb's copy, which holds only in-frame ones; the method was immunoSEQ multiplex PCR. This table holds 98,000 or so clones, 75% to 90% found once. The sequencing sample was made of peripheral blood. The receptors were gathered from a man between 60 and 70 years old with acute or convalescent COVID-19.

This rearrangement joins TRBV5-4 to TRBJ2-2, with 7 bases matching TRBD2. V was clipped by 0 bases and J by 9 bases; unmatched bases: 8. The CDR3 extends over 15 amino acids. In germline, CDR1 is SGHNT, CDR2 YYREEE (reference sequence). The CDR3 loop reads CASSLAGEGGRELFF. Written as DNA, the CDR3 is TGTGCCAGCAGCTTGGCCGGGGAGGGAGGCAGGGAGCTGTTTTTT.

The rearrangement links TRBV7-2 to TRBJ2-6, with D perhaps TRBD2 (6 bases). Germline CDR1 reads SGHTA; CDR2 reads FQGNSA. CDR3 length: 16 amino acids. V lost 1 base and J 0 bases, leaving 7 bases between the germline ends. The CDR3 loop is CASSLEGLSGANVLTF. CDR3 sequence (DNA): TGTGCCAGCAGCTTAGAGGGACTCTCTGGGGCCAACGTCCTGACTTTC.

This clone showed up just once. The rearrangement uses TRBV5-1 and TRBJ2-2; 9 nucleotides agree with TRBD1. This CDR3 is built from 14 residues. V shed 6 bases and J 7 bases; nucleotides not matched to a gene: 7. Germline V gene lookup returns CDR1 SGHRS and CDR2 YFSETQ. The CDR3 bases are TGCGCCAGCAACGCACAGGGGGCAATCGGGGAGCTGTTTTTT. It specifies CASNAQGAIGELFF. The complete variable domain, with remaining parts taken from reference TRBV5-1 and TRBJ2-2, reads KAGVTQTPRYLIKTRGQQVTLSCSPISGHRSVSWYQQTPGQGLQFLFEYFSETQRNKGNFPGRFSGRQFSNSRSEMNVSTLELGDSALYLCASNAQGAIGELFFGEGSRLTVL.

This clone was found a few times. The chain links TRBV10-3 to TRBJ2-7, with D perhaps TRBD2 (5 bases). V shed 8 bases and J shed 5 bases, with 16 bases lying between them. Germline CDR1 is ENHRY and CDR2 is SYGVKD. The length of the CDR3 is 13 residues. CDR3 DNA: TGTGCCATCCGGAAGTTGGAGGTGGACGAGCAGTACTTC. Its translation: CAIRKLEVDEQYF.

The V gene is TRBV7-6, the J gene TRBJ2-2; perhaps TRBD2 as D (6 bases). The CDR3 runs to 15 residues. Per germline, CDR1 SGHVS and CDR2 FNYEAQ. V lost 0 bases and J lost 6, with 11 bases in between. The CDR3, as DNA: TGTGCCAGCAGCTTAGCCGCCGGGAGCGCCGGGGAGCTGTTTTTT. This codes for CASSLAAGSAGELFF.

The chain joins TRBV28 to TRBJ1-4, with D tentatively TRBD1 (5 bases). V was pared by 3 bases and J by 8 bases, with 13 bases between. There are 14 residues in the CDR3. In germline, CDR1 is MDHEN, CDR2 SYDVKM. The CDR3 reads CASSLVREEEKLFF. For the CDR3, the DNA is TGTGCCAGCAGTTTGGTCAGGGAGGAGGAAAAACTGTTTTTT.

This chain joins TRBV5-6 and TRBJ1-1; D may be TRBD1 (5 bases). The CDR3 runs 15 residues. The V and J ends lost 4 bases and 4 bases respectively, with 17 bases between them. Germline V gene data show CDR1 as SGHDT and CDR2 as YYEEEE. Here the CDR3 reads CASSLPAQGSTEAFF. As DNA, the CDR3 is TGTGCCAGCAGCCTCCCGGCCCAGGGTTCCACTGAAGCTTTCTTT.

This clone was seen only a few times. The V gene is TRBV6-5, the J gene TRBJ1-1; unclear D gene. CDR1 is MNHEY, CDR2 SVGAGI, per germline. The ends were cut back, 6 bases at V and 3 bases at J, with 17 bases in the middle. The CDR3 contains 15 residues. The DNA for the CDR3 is TGTGCCAGCAGCAAAACAACAGTCTCATACACTGAAGCTTTCTTT. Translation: CASSKTTVSYTEAFF.

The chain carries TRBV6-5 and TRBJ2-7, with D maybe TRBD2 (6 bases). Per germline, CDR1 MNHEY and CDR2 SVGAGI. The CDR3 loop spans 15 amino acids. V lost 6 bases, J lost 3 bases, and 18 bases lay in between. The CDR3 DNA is TGTGCCAGCAGCGGTGAACTAGCAGGAATCTACGAGCAGTACTTC. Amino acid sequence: CASSGELAGIYEQYF.

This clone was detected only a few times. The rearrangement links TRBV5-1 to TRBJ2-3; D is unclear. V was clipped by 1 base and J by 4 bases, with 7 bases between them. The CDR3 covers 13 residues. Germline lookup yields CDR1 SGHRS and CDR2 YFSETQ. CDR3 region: CASSLFSSDTQYF. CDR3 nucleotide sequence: TGCGCCAGCAGCTTGTTCTCCTCAGATACGCAGTATTTT.

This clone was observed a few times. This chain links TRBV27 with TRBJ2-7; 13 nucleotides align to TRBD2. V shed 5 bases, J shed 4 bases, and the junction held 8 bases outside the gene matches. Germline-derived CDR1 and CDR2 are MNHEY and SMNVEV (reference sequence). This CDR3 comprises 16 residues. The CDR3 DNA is TGTGCCAGCAGTCCCGCGGGACTAGCGGGGACTTACGAGCAGTACTTC. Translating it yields CASSPAGLAGTYEQYF.

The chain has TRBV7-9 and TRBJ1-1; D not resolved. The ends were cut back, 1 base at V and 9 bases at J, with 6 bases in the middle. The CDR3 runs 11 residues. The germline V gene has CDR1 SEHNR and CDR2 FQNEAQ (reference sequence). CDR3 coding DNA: TGTGCCAGCAGCTTAGGTGGGCAAGCTTTCTTT. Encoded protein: CASSLGGQAFF.

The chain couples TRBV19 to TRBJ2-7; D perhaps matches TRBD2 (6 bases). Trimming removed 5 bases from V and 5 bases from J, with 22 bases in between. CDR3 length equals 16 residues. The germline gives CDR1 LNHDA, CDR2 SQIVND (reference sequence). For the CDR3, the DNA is TGTGCCAGTAGTCCGTTAAGGAGGACTGGAGGGCACGAGCAGTACTTC. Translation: CASSPLRRTGGHEQYF.

The CDR3 region is CASRKGGTDTQYF. CDR3 nucleotide sequence: TGTGCCAGCAGGAAAGGGGGCACAGATACGCAGTATTTT. The chain is built from TRBV3-1 (or the pseudogene TRBV3-2) and TRBJ2-3; maybe TRBD1 (5 bases). The CDR3 length is 13 residues. The V end was cut by 6 bases, the J end by 1 base, with 8 bases between. CDR1 is LGHDT and CDR2 is YNNKEL in the germline V gene (reference sequence).

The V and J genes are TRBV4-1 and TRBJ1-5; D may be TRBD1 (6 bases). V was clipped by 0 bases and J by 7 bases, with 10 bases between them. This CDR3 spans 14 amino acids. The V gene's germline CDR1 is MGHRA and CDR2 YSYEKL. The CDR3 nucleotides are TGCGCCAGCAGCCAAGAACAGGGACGACAGCCCCAGCATTTT. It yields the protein CASSQEQGRQPQHF.

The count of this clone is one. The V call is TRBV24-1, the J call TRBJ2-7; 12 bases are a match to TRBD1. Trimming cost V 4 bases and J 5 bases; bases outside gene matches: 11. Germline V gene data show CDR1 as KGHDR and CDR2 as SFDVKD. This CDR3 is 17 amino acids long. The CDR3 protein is CATSDPGTGGAYNEQYF. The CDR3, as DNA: TGTGCCACCAGTGACCCCGGGACAGGGGGCGCATATAACGAGCAGTACTTC.

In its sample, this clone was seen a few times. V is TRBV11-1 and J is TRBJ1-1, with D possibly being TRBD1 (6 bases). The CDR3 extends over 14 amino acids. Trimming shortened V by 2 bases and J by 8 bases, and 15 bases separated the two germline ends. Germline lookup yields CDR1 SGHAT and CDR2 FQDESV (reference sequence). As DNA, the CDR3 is TGTGCCAGCAGCTTACTTCGGACAGCCTCAGAAGCTTTCTTT. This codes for CASSLLRTASEAFF.

The CDR3 region is CASSLADWTGDTEAFF. The CDR3, as DNA: TGCGCCAGCAGCTTGGCCGACTGGACAGGGGACACTGAAGCTTTCTTT. This sequence joins TRBV5-1 and TRBJ1-1, with 9 bases identical to TRBD1. Germline V gene data show CDR1 as SGHRS and CDR2 as YFSETQ. The ends lost 0 bases at V and 3 bases at J; junction bases unmatched: 6. The CDR3 sequence is 16 residues long.